This TCR delta chain was sequenced during a study of gamma-delta T cells after stem cell transplantation. TCRdb re-called the RT-PCR reads through CATT. The sample records approximately 14,000 delta-chain clones, around 33% being singletons. Material: gamma-delta T cells. This receptor was identified in a human donor. It is not recorded whose cells these are; they may come from a transplant donor.

The CDR3, as DNA: TGTGCCTGTGACACTCTCTTCACTGGGGGATACTCCTGGGACACCCGACAGATGTTTTTC. Encoded protein: CACDTLFTGGYSWDTRQMFF. The chain couples TRDV2 to TRDJ3; TRDD3 matches 11 bases. Germline V lookup: CDR1 GEAIGNYY, CDR2 EKD. This CDR3 region has 20 residues. Losses at the gene ends were 1 base for V and 0 bases for J; bases not matched to a gene: 7.